The clone carrying this T cell receptor beta chain was counted many times. What it recognizes is unknown. This sample was included in a study of CD8 T cells in ankylosing spondylitis. General observations from the study: There was a TCR beta motif, made of eight highly homologous variants, that appeared characteristic of ankylosing spondylitis blood. Several of the motif variants were reported before in synovial fluid and blood from reactive arthritis. Reportedly, significant enrichment of disease-linked clones occurred in matched ankylosing spondylitis synovial fluid. Disease-associated clones were CD8+ and fairly uncommon in peripheral blood.

Construction of TCR beta libraries was performed using quantitative 5'-RACE with molecular barcodes. MiXCR was run by TCRdb on the 5' RACE reads, yielding one entry per CDR3 protein. The data contain about 800,000 distinct CDR3 sequences, around 11% of them singletons. With 1 base clipped from V and 5 bases from J, the junction kept 1 base outside the gene matches. Germline assignment: CDR1 SGHTA and CDR2 FQGNSA. The CDR3 runs to 14 residues. The specimen was blood, either unsorted or a sorted T cell fraction (not recorded which). This receptor was taken from a male donor with ankylosing spondylitis. This chain connects TRBV7-2 to TRBJ2-2, with TRBD1 matching 7 bases. CDR3 coding DNA: TGTGCCAGCAGCTTAGAACAGGGGACCGGGGAGCTGTTTTTT. Encoded protein: CASSLEQGTGELFF.